The 21 T cell receptor beta chains in this list originate from one sample, sequenced in a study of blood T cell repertoires in COVID-19. TCRdb's copy holds only in-frame clones and misses some; the assay was immunoSEQ multiplex PCR. Here the sample spans 100,000 to 150,000 clones, around 87% being singletons. Sequencing used peripheral blood. The receptor set was obtained from an older woman with acute or convalescent COVID-19.

This chain connects TRBV19 to TRBJ2-7; D might be TRBD1 (5 bases). The CDR3 covers 13 residues. V lost 0 bases and J 4 bases, leaving 7 bases between the germline ends. The germline gives CDR1 LNHDA, CDR2 SQIVND (reference sequence). The DNA for the CDR3 is TGTGCCAGTAGTATAGAATCAGGGTACGAGCAGTACTTC. It codes for CASSIESGYEQYF.

The chain has TRBV6-5 and TRBJ1-1; 8 bases align to TRBD1. J gave up 4 bases and V 5 bases, and 3 bases lay outside the gene matches. Germline V gene lookup returns CDR1 MNHEY and CDR2 SVGAGI. This CDR3 comprises 13 residues. The CDR3 loop is CASSMTGVTEAFF. CDR3 DNA sequence: TGTGCCAGCAGTATGACAGGGGTCACTGAAGCTTTCTTT.

The rearrangement joins TRBV15 to TRBJ1-5; D is undetermined. V lost 3 bases and J 6 bases, leaving 12 bases between the germline ends. Germline assignment: CDR1 LNHNV and CDR2 YYDKDF (reference sequence). This CDR3 comprises 14 residues. This CDR3 reads CATSSEGIGQPQHF. The CDR3 bases are TGTGCCACCAGCAGTGAGGGTATTGGTCAGCCCCAGCATTTT. Filled out from reference TRBV15 and TRBJ1-5, the complete variable domain reads DAMVIQNPRYQVTQFGKPVTLSCSQTLNHNVMYWYQQKSSQAPKLLFHYYDKDFNNEADTPDNFQSRRPNTSFCFLDIRSPGLGDTAMYLCATSSEGIGQPQHFGDGTRLSIL.

The rearrangement joins TRBV25-1 to TRBJ1-5; no definite D call. Germline CDR1 MGHDK, CDR2 SYGVNS. CDR3 length: 11 residues. V dropped 10 bases and J dropped 0 bases, with 4 bases sitting between them. The CDR3 spells CATLSNQPQHF. The CDR3 DNA reads as TGTGCCACCCTTAGCAATCAGCCCCAGCATTTT.

The chain carries TRBV6-5 and TRBJ1-2; 8 positions match TRBD1. CDR1 is MNHEY, CDR2 SVGAGI, per germline. This CDR3 region has 15 residues. J lost 4 bases, V lost 8 bases, and 12 bases had no gene match. The CDR3 spells CASGAGTGNSYGYTF. CDR3 in DNA: TGTGCCAGCGGAGCCGGGACAGGCAATTCCTATGGCTACACCTTC.

The count of this clone is one. The genes are TRBV28 and TRBJ1-4; TRBD1 agrees at 8 bases. The germline gives CDR1 MDHEN, CDR2 SYDVKM. V gave up 3 bases and J gave up 4 bases; unmatched junction bases: 16. This CDR3 is 19 amino acids long. The CDR3 sequence is CASSFRRQGIGAINEKLFF. The CDR3 region has the DNA TGTGCCAGCAGTTTCCGCCGACAGGGGATAGGGGCTATTAATGAAAAACTGTTTTTT.

The V gene is TRBV15, the J gene TRBJ2-2, with D possibly matching TRBD2 (5 bases). CDR1 and CDR2 (germline): LNHNV, YYDKDF (reference sequence). The CDR3 totals 14 residues. V lost 5 bases to trimming and J lost 3 bases, with 10 bases between them. CDR3 nucleotides: TGTGCCACCAGCCCCGGGAAGTACACCGGGGAGCTGTTTTTT. Amino acids: CATSPGKYTGELFF.

This chain links TRBV9 with TRBJ1-2; 9 bases are a match to TRBD1. The CDR3 runs to 15 residues. Germline trimming cut 2 bases from V and 4 bases from J; bases unmatched to any gene: 6. The germline gives CDR1 SGDLS, CDR2 YYNGEE. This chain's CDR3 is CASSVTGGSPYGYTF. CDR3 DNA: TGTGCCAGCAGCGTGACAGGGGGTTCCCCCTATGGCTACACCTTC.

The chain links TRBV28 to TRBJ1-1; D is perhaps TRBD1 (5 bases). Trimming took off 6 bases at V and 1 base at J, with 15 bases between the two ends. Germline lookup yields CDR1 MDHEN and CDR2 SYDVKM. CDR3 size: 15 residues. The CDR3 is CASRQGPGPNTEAFF. For the CDR3, the DNA is TGTGCCAGCAGGCAAGGACCAGGGCCGAACACTGAAGCTTTCTTT.

This clone was seen a few times. The gene calls are TRBV28 and TRBJ1-5, with D perhaps TRBD1 (5 bases). With 11 bases removed from V and 2 bases from J, the gap between germline ends came to 10 bases. The CDR3 is 12 residues long. The germline CDR1 and CDR2 sequences are MDHEN and SYDVKM. In nucleotides, the CDR3 is TGTGCCCATGCGGGGGGCAATCAGCCCCAGCATTTT. Amino acids: CAHAGGNQPQHF.

This rearrangement joins TRBV7-2 to TRBJ2-1, with D tentatively TRBD2 (6 bases). This CDR3 region has 14 residues. Trimming stripped 1 base from V and 3 bases from J, with 7 bases between. Per germline, CDR1 SGHTA and CDR2 FQGNSA. The CDR3 is CASSLVGGYNEQFF. CDR3 coding DNA: TGTGCCAGCAGCTTAGTGGGGGGCTACAATGAGCAGTTCTTC.

Here the CDR3 DNA reads TGTGCCAGCAGCTTAGATAGGTTAGCGGCCGGGGAGCTGTTTTTT. As protein: CASSLDRLAAGELFF. This chain connects TRBV11-2 to TRBJ2-2; D might be TRBD2 (6 bases). The CDR3 loop spans 15 amino acids. The germline CDR1 and CDR2 sequences are SGHAT and FQNNGV. V lost 0 bases and J lost 6, with 11 bases in between.

This chain uses TRBV7-8 with TRBJ2-7; TRBD2 matches at 8 bases. Looked up from germline, CDR1 is SGHVS and CDR2 is FQNEAQ. The CDR3 is made up of 14 amino acids. The V and J ends lost 5 bases and 2 bases, in that order; junction bases with no gene match: 5. The CDR3 protein is CASSLLAGTYEQYV. The CDR3 DNA is TGTGCCAGCAGCCTGTTAGCGGGGACCTACGAGCAGTACGTC.

V and J are TRBV25-1 and TRBJ2-1; possibly TRBD2 for D (6 bases). The CDR3 spans 15 residues. The ends were cut back, 3 bases at V and 7 bases at J, with 16 bases in the middle. Germline V gives CDR1 MGHDK, CDR2 SYGVNS. The CDR3 here is CASSDRGVRLNEQFF. CDR3 nucleotide sequence: TGTGCCAGCAGTGACCGCGGGGTCAGACTTAATGAGCAGTTCTTC.

V and J are TRBV27 and TRBJ2-1, with D perhaps TRBD1 (5 bases). Trimming stripped 5 bases from V and 7 bases from J, with 18 bases between. This CDR3 contains 15 residues. Germline CDR1 is MNHEY and CDR2 is SMNVEV (reference sequence). In nucleotides, the CDR3 is TGTGCCAGCAGTCCTCTTGGGGCCATAGGAAATGAGCAGTTCTTC. Encoded protein: CASSPLGAIGNEQFF.

This clone was found a few times. The V gene is TRBV19, the J gene TRBJ1-5; D remains unclear. Between the trimmed V and J ends, which lost 5 bases and 0 bases, there was a span of 5 bases. This CDR3 spans 13 amino acids. The germline V gene encodes CDR1 LNHDA and CDR2 SQIVND (reference sequence). The CDR3 here is CASSQLSNQPQHF. In nucleotides, the CDR3 is TGTGCCAGTAGTCAACTTAGCAATCAGCCCCAGCATTTT.

The chain's CDR3 is CASSTRYRPAYEQYV. In DNA, the CDR3 is TGTGCCAGCAGCACCCGGTACAGGCCAGCCTACGAGCAGTACGTC. The chain combines TRBV21-1 with TRBJ2-7; the D call TRBD1 from the table was never checked on the DNA. TRBV21-1 corresponds to a pseudogene. The CDR3 is made up of 15 amino acids.

The gene calls are TRBV5-1 and TRBJ1-2; 10 nucleotides agree with TRBD1. The J segment lost 2 bases and the V segment lost 1 base, leaving 5 bases of the junction unmatched. This CDR3 is built from 16 residues. Looked up from germline, CDR1 is SGHRS and CDR2 is YFSETQ. DNA of the CDR3: TGCGCCAGCAGCTTGCAGGGACAGGGGAGGAACTATGGCTACACCTTC. It yields the protein CASSLQGQGRNYGYTF.

The chain links TRBV7-8 to TRBJ2-4; possibly TRBD1 for D (5 bases). Trimming left V 5 bases short and J 7 bases short, with 15 bases between. Germline V gene data show CDR1 as SGHVS and CDR2 as FQNEAQ. The CDR3 totals 14 residues. CDR3 residues: CASSGRARKNIQYF. CDR3 nucleotide sequence: TGTGCCAGCAGCGGCAGGGCGCGTAAGAACATTCAGTACTTC.

This clone was counted a single time. The chain combines TRBV5-5 with TRBJ1-2; TRBD1 might be the D (6 bases). The CDR3 is 16 residues long. Trimming pared 0 bases from V and 6 bases from J, leaving 18 bases between. The germline CDR1 and CDR2 sequences are SGHKS and YYEKEE (reference sequence). The CDR3 sequence is CASSLGDTLLSNGYTF. The CDR3 DNA is TGTGCCAGCAGCTTGGGGGACACCCTTCTATCAAATGGCTACACCTTC.

This chain links TRBV10-2 with TRBJ2-3, with 8 bases that match TRBD2. The germline CDR1 and CDR2 sequences are WSHSY and SAAADI. V lost 5 bases to trimming and J lost 4 bases; unmatched junction nucleotides: 8. This CDR3 is 15 amino acids long. The CDR3 protein is CASSLAGFDADTQYF. As DNA, the CDR3 is TGCGCCAGCAGTCTAGCGGGCTTCGACGCAGATACGCAGTATTTT.